The T cell receptor beta chain under discussion was sequenced for a study of T-cell reconstitution after alpha-beta-depleted transplantation in children. A TCRbeta library incorporating unique molecular identifiers was prepared. Each CDR3 protein is one row after TCRdb ran MiXCR on the PCR reads. The sample records more than 200,000 distinct CDR3 sequences, approximately 9.7% being singletons. This clonotype was seen at least ten times. This receptor was identified in a human donor who donated a stem cell graft to a child with SCID. This specimen was PBMCs from the stem cell graft donor, taken from the stem cell graft.

The chain's CDR3 is CASSTSWDSVAVDTQYF. The CDR3 nucleotides read TGTGCCAGCAGTACTTCTTGGGACTCCGTCGCGGTGGATACGCAGTATTTT. The V gene is TRBV6-5, the J gene TRBJ2-3; maybe TRBD2 (6 bases). Germline V gene sequence: CDR1 MNHEY, CDR2 SVGAGI. V was shortened by 5 bases and J by 6 bases, with 24 bases between the two germline ends. The CDR3 extends over 17 amino acids.